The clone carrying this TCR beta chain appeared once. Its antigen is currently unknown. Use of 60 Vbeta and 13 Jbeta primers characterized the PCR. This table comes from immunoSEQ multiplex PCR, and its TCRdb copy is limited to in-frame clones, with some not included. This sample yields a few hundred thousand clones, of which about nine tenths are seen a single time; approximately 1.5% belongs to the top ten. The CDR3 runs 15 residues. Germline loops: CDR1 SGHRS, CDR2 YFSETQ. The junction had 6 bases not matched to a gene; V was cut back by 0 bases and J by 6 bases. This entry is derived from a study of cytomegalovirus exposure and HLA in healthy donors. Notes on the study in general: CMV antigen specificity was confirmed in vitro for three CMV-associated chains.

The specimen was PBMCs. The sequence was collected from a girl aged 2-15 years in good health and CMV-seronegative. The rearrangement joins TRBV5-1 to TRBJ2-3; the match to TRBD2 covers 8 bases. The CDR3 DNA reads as TGCGCCAGCAGCTTGGCTAGCGGGTTCTCGGATACGCAGTATTTT. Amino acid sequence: CASSLASGFSDTQYF.